This T cell receptor beta chain was sequenced during a study of blood T cell repertoires in COVID-19. Study information: The origin of the acute and convalescent COVID-19 samples was the United States, Italy and Spain. T cells, B-cell-depleted T cells, or PBMCs supplied cDNA or gDNA.

Clones were sequenced by immunoSEQ multiplex PCR, and TCRdb holds only the in-frame ones, with some missing. The data hold over 150,000 clones, with around 83% observed a single time. The source of this sequence is a woman aged 60-75 years with COVID-19, enrolled during active disease. The sample was peripheral blood.

CDR3 region: CATSVGGSSTDTQYF. The CDR3 region has the DNA TGTGCCACCAGTGTCGGAGGTTCTAGCACAGATACGCAGTATTTT. The rearrangement links TRBV24-1 to TRBJ2-3; TRBD2 might be the D (5 bases). This CDR3 spans 15 amino acids. CDR1 is KGHDR and CDR2 is SFDVKD in the germline V gene. Trimming removed 5 bases at V and 0 bases at J, with 11 bases between.